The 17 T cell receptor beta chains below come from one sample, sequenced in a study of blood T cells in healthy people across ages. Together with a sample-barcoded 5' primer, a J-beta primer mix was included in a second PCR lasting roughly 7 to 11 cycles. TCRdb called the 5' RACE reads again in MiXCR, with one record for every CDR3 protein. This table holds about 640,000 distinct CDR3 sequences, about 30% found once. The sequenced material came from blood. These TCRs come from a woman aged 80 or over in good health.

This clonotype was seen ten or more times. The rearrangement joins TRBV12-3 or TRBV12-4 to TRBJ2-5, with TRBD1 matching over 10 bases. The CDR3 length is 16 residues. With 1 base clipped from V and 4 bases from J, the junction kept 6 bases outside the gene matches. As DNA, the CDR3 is TGTGCCAGCAGTTTAGACGGGACAGGGGATGGAGAGACCCAGTACTTC. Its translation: CASSLDGTGDGETQYF.

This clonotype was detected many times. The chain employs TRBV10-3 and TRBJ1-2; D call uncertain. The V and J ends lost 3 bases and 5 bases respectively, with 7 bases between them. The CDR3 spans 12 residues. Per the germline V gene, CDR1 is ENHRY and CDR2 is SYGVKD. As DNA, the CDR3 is TGTGCCATCAGTGATTTAGAGTATGGCTACACCTTC. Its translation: CAISDLEYGYTF.

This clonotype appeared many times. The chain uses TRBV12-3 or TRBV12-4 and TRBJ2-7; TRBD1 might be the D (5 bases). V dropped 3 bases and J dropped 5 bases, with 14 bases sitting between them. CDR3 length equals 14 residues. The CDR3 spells CASSFGQGPNEQYF. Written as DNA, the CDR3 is TGTGCCAGCAGTTTTGGGCAGGGCCCTAACGAGCAGTACTTC.

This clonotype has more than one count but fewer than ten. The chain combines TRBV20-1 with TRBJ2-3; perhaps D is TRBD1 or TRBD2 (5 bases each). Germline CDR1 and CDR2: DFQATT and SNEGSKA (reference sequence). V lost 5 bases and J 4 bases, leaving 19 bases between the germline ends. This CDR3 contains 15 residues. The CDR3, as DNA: TGCAGTGCTCGACCCCCCCACCGGGGCCCAGATACGCAGTATTTT. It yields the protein CSARPPHRGPDTQYF.

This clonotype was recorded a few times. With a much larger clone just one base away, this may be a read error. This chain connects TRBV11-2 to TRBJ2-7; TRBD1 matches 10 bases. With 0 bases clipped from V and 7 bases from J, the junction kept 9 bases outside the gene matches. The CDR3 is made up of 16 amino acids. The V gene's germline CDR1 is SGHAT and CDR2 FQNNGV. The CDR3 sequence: CASSLDQGTGVSEQYF. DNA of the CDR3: TGTGCCAGCAGCTTAGATCAAGGGACAGGGGTGAGTGAGCAGTACTTC.

The CDR3: CATSGEELFF. In nucleotides, the CDR3 is TGTGCCACCTCTGGAGAGGAGCTGTTTTTT. V usage is TRBV7-9 and J usage is TRBJ2-2; D unclear. This CDR3 region has 10 residues. CDR1 and CDR2 from the germline V gene are SEHNR and FQNEAQ (reference sequence). Trimming left V 10 bases short and J 10 bases short, with 10 bases between.

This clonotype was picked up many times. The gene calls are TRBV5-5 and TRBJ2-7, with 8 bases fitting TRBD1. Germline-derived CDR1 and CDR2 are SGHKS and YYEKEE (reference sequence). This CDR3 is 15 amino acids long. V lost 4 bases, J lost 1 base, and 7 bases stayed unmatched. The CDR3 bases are TGTGCCAGCAGCCGTGGGACAGGTTCTTCCTACGAGCAGTACTTC. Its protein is CASSRGTGSSYEQYF.

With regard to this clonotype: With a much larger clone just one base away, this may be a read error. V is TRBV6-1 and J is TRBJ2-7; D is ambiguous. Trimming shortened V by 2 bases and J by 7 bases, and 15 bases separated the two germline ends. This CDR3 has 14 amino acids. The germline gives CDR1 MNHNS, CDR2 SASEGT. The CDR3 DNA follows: TGTGCCAGCAGTGAATACCAATCCTACAATGAGCAGTACTTC. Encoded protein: CASSEYQSYNEQYF.

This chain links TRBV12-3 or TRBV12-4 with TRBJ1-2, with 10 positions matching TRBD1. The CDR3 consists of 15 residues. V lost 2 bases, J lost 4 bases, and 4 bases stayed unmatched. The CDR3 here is CASSLRTGGSYGYTF. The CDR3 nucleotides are TGTGCCAGCAGTTTAAGGACAGGGGGATCCTATGGCTACACCTTC.

As DNA, the CDR3 is TGTGCCAGCTCACCACCGAGTGCTGAAGCTTTCTTT. Protein product: CASSPPSAEAFF. The chain uses TRBV18 and TRBJ1-1; no firm D call. The germline CDR1 and CDR2 sequences are KGHSH and LQKENI. V was shortened by 0 bases and J by 6 bases, with 5 bases between the two germline ends. The CDR3 runs to 12 residues.

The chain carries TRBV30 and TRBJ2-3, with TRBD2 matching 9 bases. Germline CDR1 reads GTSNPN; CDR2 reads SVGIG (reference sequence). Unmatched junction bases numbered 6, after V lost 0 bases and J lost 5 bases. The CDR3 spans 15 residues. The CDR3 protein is CAWSVSGGIRDTQYF. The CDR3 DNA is TGTGCCTGGAGTGTAAGCGGGGGGATAAGAGATACGCAGTATTTT.

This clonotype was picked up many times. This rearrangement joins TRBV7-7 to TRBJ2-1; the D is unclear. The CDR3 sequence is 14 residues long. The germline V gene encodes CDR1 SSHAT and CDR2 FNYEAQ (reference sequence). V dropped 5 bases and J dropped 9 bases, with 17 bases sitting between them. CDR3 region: CASSPPPVRGEQFF. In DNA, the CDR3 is TGTGCCAGCAGCCCTCCCCCTGTGCGCGGTGAGCAGTTCTTC.

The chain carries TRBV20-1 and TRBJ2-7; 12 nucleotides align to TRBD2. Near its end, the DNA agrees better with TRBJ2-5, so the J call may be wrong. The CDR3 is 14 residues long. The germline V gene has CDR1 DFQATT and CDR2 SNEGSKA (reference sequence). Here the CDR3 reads CSARPSGGGETQYF. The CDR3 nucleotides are TGCAGTGCTAGGCCTAGCGGGGGGGGAGAGACCCAGTACTTC.

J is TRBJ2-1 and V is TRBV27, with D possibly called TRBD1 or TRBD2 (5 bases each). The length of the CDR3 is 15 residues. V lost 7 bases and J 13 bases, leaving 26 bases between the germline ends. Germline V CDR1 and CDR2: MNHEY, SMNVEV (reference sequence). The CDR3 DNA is TGTGCCAGCAAGCCGAAGGGACCCTATTTGGAGACCCAGTTCTTC. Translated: CASKPKGPYLETQFF.

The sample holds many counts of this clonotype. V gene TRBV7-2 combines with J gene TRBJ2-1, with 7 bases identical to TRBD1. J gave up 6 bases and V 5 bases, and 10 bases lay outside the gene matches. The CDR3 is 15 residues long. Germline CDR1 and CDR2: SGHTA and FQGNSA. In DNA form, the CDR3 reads TGTGCCAGCAGCCGAGACAGGGCCAGCCTCAATGAGCAGTTCTTC. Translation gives CASSRDRASLNEQFF. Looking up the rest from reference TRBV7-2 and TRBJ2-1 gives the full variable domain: GAGVSQSPSNKVTEKGKDVELRCDPISGHTALYWYRQSLGQGLEFLIYFQGNSAPDKSGLPSDRFSAERTGGSVSTLTIQRTQQEDSAVYLCASSRDRASLNEQFFGPGTRLTVL.

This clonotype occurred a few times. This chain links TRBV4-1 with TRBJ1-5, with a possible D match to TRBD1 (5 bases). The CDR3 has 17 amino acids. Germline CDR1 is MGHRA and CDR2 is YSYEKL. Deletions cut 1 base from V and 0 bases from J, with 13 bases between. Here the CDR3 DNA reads TGCGCCAGCAGCCAAGGAGAAAGACAGATTAGCAATCAGCCCCAGCATTTT. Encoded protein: CASSQGERQISNQPQHF.

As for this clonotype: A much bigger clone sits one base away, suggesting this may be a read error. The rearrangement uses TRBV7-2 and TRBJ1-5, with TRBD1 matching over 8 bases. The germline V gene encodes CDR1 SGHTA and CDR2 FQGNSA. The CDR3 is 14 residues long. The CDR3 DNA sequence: TGTGCCGGCAGCCCCAGGGGGCGCGATCAGCCCCAGCATTTT. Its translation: CAGSPRGRDQPQHF.